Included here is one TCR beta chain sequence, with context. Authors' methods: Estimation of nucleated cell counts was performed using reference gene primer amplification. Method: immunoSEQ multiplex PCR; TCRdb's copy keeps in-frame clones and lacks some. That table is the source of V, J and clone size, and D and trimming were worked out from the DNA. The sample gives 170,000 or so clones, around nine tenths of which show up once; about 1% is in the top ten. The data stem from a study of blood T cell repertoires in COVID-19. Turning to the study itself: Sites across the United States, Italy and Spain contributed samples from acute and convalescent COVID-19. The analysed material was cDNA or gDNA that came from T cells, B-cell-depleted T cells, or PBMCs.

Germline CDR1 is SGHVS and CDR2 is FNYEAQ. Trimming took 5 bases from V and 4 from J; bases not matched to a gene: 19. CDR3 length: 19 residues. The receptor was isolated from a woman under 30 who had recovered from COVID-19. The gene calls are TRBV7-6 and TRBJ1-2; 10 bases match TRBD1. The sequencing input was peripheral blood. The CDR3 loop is CASSGRRPRDRGLVYGYTF. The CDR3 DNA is TGTGCCAGCAGCGGCAGACGACCTAGGGACAGGGGATTAGTCTATGGCTACACCTTC.